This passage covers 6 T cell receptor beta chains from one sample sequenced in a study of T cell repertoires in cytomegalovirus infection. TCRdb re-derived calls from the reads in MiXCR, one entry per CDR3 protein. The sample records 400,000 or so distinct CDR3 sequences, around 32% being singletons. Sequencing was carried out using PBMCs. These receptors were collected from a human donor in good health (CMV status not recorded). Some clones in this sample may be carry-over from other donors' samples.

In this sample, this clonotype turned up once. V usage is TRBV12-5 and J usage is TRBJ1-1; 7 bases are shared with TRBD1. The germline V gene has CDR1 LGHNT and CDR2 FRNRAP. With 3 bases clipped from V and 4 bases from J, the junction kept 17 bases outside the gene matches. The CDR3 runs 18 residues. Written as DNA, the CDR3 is TGTGCTAGTGGTTTCCACCCGACAGGGAGCGGCCTCGGCACTGAAGCTTTCTTT. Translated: CASGFHPTGSGLGTEAFF.

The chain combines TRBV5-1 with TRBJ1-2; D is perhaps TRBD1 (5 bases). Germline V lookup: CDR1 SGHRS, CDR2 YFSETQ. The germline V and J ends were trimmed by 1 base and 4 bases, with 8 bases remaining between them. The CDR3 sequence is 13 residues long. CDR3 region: CASSLRGIYGYTF. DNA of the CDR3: TGCGCCAGCAGCTTGCGGGGGATCTATGGCTACACCTTC.

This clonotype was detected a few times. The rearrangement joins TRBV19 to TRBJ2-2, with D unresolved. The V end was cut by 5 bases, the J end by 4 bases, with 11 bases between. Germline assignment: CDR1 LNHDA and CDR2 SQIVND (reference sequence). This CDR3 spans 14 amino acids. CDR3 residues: CASSSTLPTGELFF. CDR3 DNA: TGTGCCAGTAGTTCGACCTTGCCCACCGGGGAGCTGTTTTTT. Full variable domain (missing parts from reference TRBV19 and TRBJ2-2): DGGITQSPKYLFRKEGQNVTLSCEQNLNHDAMYWYRQDPGQGLRLIYYSQIVNDFQKGDIAEGYSVSREKKESFPLTVTSAQKNPTAFYLCASSSTLPTGELFFGEGSRLTVL.

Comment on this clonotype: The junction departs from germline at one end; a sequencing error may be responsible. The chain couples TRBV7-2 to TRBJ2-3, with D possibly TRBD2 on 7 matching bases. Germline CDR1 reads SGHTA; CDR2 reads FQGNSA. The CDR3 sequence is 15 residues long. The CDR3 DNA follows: TGTCCCAGCAGCTTAGGGGGGGCCGGCCCAGATACGCAGTATTTT. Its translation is CPSSLGGAGPDTQYF.

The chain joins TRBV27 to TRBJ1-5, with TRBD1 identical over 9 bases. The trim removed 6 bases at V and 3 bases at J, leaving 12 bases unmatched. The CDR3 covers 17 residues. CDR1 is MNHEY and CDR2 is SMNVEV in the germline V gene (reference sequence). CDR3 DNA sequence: TGTGCCAGCAGCCCCCTCCCCGGGACAGGGACCAATCAGCCCCAGCATTTT. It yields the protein CASSPLPGTGTNQPQHF.

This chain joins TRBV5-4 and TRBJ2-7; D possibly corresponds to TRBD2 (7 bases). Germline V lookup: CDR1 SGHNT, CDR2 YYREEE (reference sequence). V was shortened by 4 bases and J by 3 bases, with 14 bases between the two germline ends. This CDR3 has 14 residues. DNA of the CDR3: TGTGCCAGCAGCGTAGGGGGGGCAATCTACGAGCAGTACTTC. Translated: CASSVGGAIYEQYF. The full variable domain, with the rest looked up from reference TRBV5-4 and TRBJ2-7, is ETGVTQSPTHLIKTRGQQVTLRCSSQSGHNTVSWYQQALGQGPQFIFQYYREEENGRGNFPPRFSGLQFPNYSSELNVNALELDDSALYLCASSVGGAIYEQYFGPGTRLTVT.